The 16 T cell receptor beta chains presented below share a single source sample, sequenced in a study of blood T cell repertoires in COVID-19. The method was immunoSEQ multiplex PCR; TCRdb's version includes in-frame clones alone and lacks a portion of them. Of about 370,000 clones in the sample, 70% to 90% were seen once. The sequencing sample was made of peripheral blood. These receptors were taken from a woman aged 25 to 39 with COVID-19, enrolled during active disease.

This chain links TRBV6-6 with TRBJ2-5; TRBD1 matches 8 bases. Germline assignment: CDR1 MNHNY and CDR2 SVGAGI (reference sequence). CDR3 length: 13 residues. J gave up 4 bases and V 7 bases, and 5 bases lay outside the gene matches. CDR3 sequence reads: CASKRQGSETQYF. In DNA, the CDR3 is TGTGCCAGCAAAAGACAGGGGTCAGAGACCCAGTACTTC.

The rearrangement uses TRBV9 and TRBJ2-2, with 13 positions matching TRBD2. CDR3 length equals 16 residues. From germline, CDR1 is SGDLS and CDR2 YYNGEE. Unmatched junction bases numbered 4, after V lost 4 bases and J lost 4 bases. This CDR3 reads CASSTSGRAGTGELFF. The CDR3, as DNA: TGTGCCAGCAGCACTAGCGGGAGGGCGGGCACCGGGGAGCTGTTTTTT. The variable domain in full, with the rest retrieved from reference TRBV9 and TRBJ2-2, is DSGVTQTPKHLITATGQRVTLRCSPRSGDLSVYWYQQSLDQGLQFLIQYYNGEERAKGNILERFSAQQFPDLHSELNLSSLELGDSALYFCASSTSGRAGTGELFFGEGSRLTVL.

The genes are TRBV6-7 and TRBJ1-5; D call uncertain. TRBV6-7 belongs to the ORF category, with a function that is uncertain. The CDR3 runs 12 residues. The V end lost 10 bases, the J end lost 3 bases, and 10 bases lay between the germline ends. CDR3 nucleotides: TGTGCCACCCAGAGGTACAATCAGCCCCAGCATTTT. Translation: CATQRYNQPQHF.

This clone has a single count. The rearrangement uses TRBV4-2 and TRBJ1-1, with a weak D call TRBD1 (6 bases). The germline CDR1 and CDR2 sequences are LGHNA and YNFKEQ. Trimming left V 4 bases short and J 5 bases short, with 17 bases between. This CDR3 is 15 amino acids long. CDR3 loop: CASSPSQGQGTEAFF. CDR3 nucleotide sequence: TGTGCCAGCAGCCCCAGCCAGGGGCAAGGGACTGAAGCTTTCTTT.

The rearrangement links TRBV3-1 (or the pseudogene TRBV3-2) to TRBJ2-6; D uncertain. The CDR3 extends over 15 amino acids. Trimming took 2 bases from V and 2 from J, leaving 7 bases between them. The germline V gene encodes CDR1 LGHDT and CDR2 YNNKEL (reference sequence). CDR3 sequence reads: CASSQSFAGANVLTF. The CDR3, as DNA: TGTGCCAGCAGCCAAAGCTTCGCTGGGGCCAACGTCCTGACTTTC.

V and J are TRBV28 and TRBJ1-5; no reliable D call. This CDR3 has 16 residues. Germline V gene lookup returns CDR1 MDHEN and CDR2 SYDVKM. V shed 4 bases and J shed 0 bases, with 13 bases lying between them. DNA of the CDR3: TGTGCCAGCAGTTGGCGGGTGGGAGATAGCAATCAGCCCCAGCATTTT. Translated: CASSWRVGDSNQPQHF. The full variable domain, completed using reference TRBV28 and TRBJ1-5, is DVKVTQSSRYLVKRTGEKVFLECVQDMDHENMFWYRQDPGLGLRLIYFSYDVKMKEKGDIPEGYSVSREKKERFSLILESASTNQTSMYLCASSWRVGDSNQPQHFGDGTRLSIL.

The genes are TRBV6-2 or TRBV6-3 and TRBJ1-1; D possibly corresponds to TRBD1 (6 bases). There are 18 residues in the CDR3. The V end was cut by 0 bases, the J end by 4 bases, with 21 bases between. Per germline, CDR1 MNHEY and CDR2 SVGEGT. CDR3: CASSYSDSLPMSVTEAFF. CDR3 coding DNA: TGTGCCAGCAGTTACTCGGACAGTCTCCCCATGTCCGTCACTGAAGCTTTCTTT.

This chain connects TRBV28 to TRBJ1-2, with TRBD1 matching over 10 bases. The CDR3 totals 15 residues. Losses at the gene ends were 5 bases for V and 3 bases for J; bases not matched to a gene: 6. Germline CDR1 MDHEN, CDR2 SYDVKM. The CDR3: CASSTMDRGDYGYTF. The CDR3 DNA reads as TGTGCCAGCAGTACGATGGACAGGGGGGACTATGGCTACACCTTC.

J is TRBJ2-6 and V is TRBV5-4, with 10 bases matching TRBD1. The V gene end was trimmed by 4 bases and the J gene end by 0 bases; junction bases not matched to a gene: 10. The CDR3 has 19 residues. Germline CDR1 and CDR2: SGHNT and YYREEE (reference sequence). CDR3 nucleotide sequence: TGTGCCAGCAGCGCGGGGACAGGGGCACTCTCCTCTGGGGCCAACGTCCTGACTTTC. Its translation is CASSAGTGALSSGANVLTF.

The CDR3 bases are TGTGCCAGCAGCTTACGGAGTTGGGGACAGAGCTCCTACGAGCAGTACTTC. The encoded protein is CASSLRSWGQSSYEQYF. The V call is TRBV7-8, the J call TRBJ2-7, with 7 bases that match TRBD1. CDR1 is SGHVS, CDR2 FQNEAQ, per germline. The CDR3 extends over 17 amino acids. V lost 2 bases and J lost 0; bases outside the gene matches: 10.

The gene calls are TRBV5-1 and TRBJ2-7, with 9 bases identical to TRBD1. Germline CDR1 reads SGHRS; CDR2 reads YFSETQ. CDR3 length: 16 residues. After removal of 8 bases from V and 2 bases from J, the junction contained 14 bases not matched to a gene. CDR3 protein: CASRWTGEVGTYEQYF. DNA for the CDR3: TGCGCCAGTCGCTGGACAGGGGAGGTTGGAACCTACGAGCAGTACTTC.

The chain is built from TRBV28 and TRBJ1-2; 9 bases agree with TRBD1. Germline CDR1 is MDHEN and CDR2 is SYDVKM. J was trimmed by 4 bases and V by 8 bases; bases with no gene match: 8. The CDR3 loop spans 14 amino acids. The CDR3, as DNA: TGTGCCAGCCTACCGACAGGGGGTATCTATGGCTACACCTTC. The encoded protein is CASLPTGGIYGYTF.

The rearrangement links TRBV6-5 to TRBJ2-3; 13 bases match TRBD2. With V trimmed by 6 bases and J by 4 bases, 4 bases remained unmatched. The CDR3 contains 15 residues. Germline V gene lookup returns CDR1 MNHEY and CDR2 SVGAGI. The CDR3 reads CASRLAGGIADTQYF. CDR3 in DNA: TGTGCCAGCAGACTAGCGGGGGGGATAGCAGATACGCAGTATTTT.

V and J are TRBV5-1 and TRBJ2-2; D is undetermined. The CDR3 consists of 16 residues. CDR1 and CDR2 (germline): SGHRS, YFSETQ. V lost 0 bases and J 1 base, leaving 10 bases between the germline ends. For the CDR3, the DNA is TGCGCCAGCAGCTTGGGGGTGGCAGGGAACACCGGGGAGCTGTTTTTT. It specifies CASSLGVAGNTGELFF.

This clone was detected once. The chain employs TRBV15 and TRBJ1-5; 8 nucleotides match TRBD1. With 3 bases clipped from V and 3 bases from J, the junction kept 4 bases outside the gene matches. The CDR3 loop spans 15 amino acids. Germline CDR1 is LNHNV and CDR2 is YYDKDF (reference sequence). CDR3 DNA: TGTGCCACCAGCAGCGGACAGGGCACCAATCAGCCCCAGCATTTT. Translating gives CATSSGQGTNQPQHF.

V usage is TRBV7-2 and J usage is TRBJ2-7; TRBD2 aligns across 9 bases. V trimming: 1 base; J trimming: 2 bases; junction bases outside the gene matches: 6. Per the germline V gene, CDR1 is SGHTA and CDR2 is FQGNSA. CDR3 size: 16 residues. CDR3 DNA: TGTGCCAGCAGCTTAGTGGTTGGCGGGGGGGCCTACGAGCAGTACTTC. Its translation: CASSLVVGGGAYEQYF.